These 17 T cell receptor beta chains were sequenced from one sample in a study of low-dose radiotherapy and immunotherapy resistance in tumors. First-strand cDNA relied on TRAV- and TRBV-specific primers spanning alpha and beta chains. It was with a constant-region primer and a V-primer adapter that TCRs were amplified over around 20 PCR cycles. TCRdb reprocessed the reads with MiXCR, giving one entry per CDR3 protein. Of around 18,000 distinct CDR3 sequences listed, roughly 70% were seen once; the top ten hold about an eighth. These receptors originate from a human donor with advanced metastatic prostate, ovarian, gallbladder or colorectal cancer (not recorded which). This table probably holds off-target reads from a library built for another chain.

V gene TRBV24-1 combines with J gene TRBJ1-5, with 7 nucleotides matching TRBD1. The CDR3 sequence is 16 residues long. Germline loops: CDR1 KGHDR, CDR2 SFDVKD. The ends lost 3 bases at V and 4 bases at J; junction bases unmatched: 8. CDR3 sequence reads: CATSDRVGTANQPQHF. The DNA for the CDR3 is TGTGCCACCAGTGATCGAGTGGGGACAGCAAATCAGCCCCAGCATTTT.

The DNA of the CDR3 is TGTGCCAGCACCGATTTTGAGCGGGGGCTCTCCTACGAGCAGTACTTC. The encoded protein is CASTDFERGLSYEQYF. The V and J genes are TRBV6-6 and TRBJ2-7; 8 bases are a match to TRBD2. The CDR3 extends over 16 amino acids. The V segment lost 7 bases and the J segment 0 bases; nucleotides outside the gene matches: 11. The germline V gene encodes CDR1 MNHNY and CDR2 SVGAGI (reference sequence).

This chain joins TRBV6-2 or TRBV6-3 and TRBJ2-1; 11 bases map to TRBD2. V trimming: 0 bases; J trimming: 5 bases; junction bases outside the gene matches: 3. Per germline, CDR1 MNHEY and CDR2 SVGEGT. The CDR3 spans 16 residues. The CDR3 spells CASSYSGLAVNNEQFF. The CDR3 DNA follows: TGTGCCAGCAGTTACTCGGGACTAGCGGTCAACAATGAGCAGTTCTTC.

V and J are TRBV28 and TRBJ2-2; 8 nucleotides match TRBD2. CDR1 and CDR2 (germline): MDHEN, SYDVKM. The length of the CDR3 is 14 residues. V dropped 4 bases and J dropped 3; count of bases not matched to a gene: 1. CDR3 DNA sequence: TGTGCCAGCAGTTCTAGCGGGCACACCGGGGAGCTGTTTTTT. The encoded protein is CASSSSGHTGELFF.

The chain has TRBV29-1 and TRBJ2-5; TRBD2 might be the D (5 bases). From germline, CDR1 is SQVTM and CDR2 ANQGSEA. Deletions cut 1 base from V and 1 base from J, with 7 bases between. The CDR3 spans 13 residues. The CDR3, as DNA: TGCAGCGTTGAAGCGGGATTCCAAGAGACCCAGTACTTC. Its translation is CSVEAGFQETQYF. The full variable domain, with the rest looked up from reference TRBV29-1 and TRBJ2-5, is SAVISQKPSRDICQRGTSLTIQCQVDSQVTMMFWYRQQPGQSLTLIATANQGSEATYESGFVIDKFPISRPNLTFSTLTVSNMSPEDSSIYLCSVEAGFQETQYFGPGTRLLVL.

The chain couples TRBV7-2 to TRBJ2-3, with 9 nucleotides matching TRBD2. The trim removed 0 bases at V and 5 bases at J, leaving 9 bases unmatched. The CDR3 totals 17 residues. Per germline, CDR1 SGHTA and CDR2 FQGNSA. CDR3 bases: TGTGCCAGCAGCTTAGCTGAGGCGGGGGGGCCTGGAGATACGCAGTATTTT. It translates to CASSLAEAGGPGDTQYF.

The rearrangement joins TRBV23-1 to TRBJ2-7; D unresolved. TRBV23-1 carries the ORF label, with uncertain function. V shed 0 bases and J shed 2 bases, with 8 bases lying between them. CDR3 size: 14 residues. CDR3 sequence (DNA): TGCGCCAGCAGTCAATCTTCAGGCACCTACGAGCAGTACTTC. It specifies CASSQSSGTYEQYF.

The chain recombines TRBV6-8 with TRBJ2-7; D might be TRBD1 or TRBD2, each matching 5 bases. Trimming took 5 bases from V and 1 from J, leaving 18 bases between them. CDR1 is MNHGY, CDR2 SAAAGT, per germline. This CDR3 contains 16 residues. In nucleotides, the CDR3 is TGTGCCAGCAGTGAAGACTTTTCGGGGCCTTCCTACGAGCAGTACTTC. Protein sequence: CASSEDFSGPSYEQYF.

This clonotype turned up a few times. V is TRBV5-5 and J is TRBJ2-7; 9 positions match TRBD2. Germline lookup yields CDR1 SGHKS and CDR2 YYEKEE (reference sequence). CDR3 length: 15 amino acids. V shed 0 bases and J 3 bases; nucleotides not matched to a gene: 4. CDR3: CASSLDSGSIYEQYF. In DNA, the CDR3 is TGTGCCAGCAGCTTGGATAGCGGGAGTATCTACGAGCAGTACTTC.

The chain employs TRBV18 and TRBJ1-2; D is unresolved. CDR3 size: 13 residues. Trimming shortened V by 3 bases and J by 2 bases, and 7 bases separated the two germline ends. Per germline, CDR1 KGHSH and CDR2 LQKENI. CDR3 sequence: CASSPTENYGYTF. The CDR3 DNA reads as TGTGCCAGCTCACCGACTGAAAACTATGGCTACACCTTC.

CDR3 sequence (DNA): TGTGCCAGCAGCCCACGACGACAGGGGGTAGGCCAAGAGACCCAGTACTTC. Its translation is CASSPRRQGVGQETQYF. The chain couples TRBV7-3 to TRBJ2-5; 9 bases are a match to TRBD1. The junction had 11 bases not matched to a gene; V was cut back by 5 bases and J by 1 base. The CDR3 has 17 amino acids. Germline lookup yields CDR1 SGHTA and CDR2 FQGTGA.

The rearrangement joins TRBV4-2 to TRBJ2-4, with TRBD2 identical over 8 bases. This CDR3 has 14 residues. V was pared by 0 bases and J by 15 bases, with 10 bases of the junction left unmatched. Germline assignment: CDR1 LGHNA and CDR2 YNFKEQ. The CDR3 DNA sequence: TGTGCCAGCAGCCAAGATGGGCGGGAGGCCCGTCCGTACTTC. Residues: CASSQDGREARPYF.

V gene TRBV5-6 combines with J gene TRBJ1-5; 7 nucleotides agree with TRBD1. This CDR3 is built from 15 residues. Germline CDR1 SGHDT, CDR2 YYEEEE. The V gene end was trimmed by 4 bases and the J gene end by 1 base; junction bases not matched to a gene: 5. CDR3 amino acids: CASSLTGVSNQPQHF. The CDR3 nucleotides read TGTGCCAGCAGCCTTACAGGGGTCAGCAATCAGCCCCAGCATTTT. The full variable domain, with the rest looked up from reference TRBV5-6 and TRBJ1-5, is DAGVTQSPTHLIKTRGQQVTLRCSPKSGHDTVSWYQQALGQGPQFIFQYYEEEERQRGNFPDRFSGHQFPNYSSELNVNALLLGDSALYLCASSLTGVSNQPQHFGDGTRLSIL.

The rearrangement links TRBV11-2 to TRBJ2-7; 11 bases agree with TRBD1. V shed 7 bases and J 2 bases; nucleotides not matched to a gene: 7. Per germline, CDR1 SGHAT and CDR2 FQNNGV. The CDR3 spans 15 residues. In DNA form, the CDR3 reads TGTGCCAGCACCTTGGGACAGGGGGGCCCCTACGAGCAGTACTTC. Its translation is CASTLGQGGPYEQYF.

This clonotype was seen a single time. This chain links TRBV12-3 or TRBV12-4 with TRBJ2-5; possible D gene TRBD2, 7 bases. Trimming took 3 bases from V and 5 from J, leaving 13 bases between them. This CDR3 comprises 14 residues. CDR3 DNA sequence: TGTGCCAGCAGTTTGTGGGGGGGCGAGGAGACCCAGTACTTC. Protein sequence: CASSLWGGEETQYF.

The V gene is TRBV12-3 or TRBV12-4, the J gene TRBJ2-2; TRBD2 matches 9 bases. This CDR3 contains 16 residues. After removal of 6 bases from V and 0 bases from J, the junction contained 5 bases not matched to a gene. In nucleotides, the CDR3 is TGTGCCAGCAGCCCTCGACTAGCGGCGAACACCGGGGAGCTGTTTTTT. Residues: CASSPRLAANTGELFF.

The V and J genes are TRBV2 and TRBJ2-7; possible D gene TRBD2, 5 bases. Germline-derived CDR1 and CDR2 are SNHLY and FYNNEI. The CDR3 runs 11 residues. The V end lost 6 bases, the J end lost 3 bases, and 6 bases lay between the germline ends. In DNA, the CDR3 is TGTGCCAGCAGCGGAGGCTACGAGCAGTACTTC. Amino acids: CASSGGYEQYF.